These T cell receptor beta chains were read from a single sample in a study of vaccination effects on CD4 cells after COVID-19. Which antigens these TCRs recognize remains unknown. The repertoire was sequenced with immunoSEQ multiplex PCR; TCRdb's copy has only in-frame clones and lacks some. Counted here are 52,000 or so clones, roughly 76% occurring once; the ten biggest clones make up 15% to 20%. This specimen consisted of CD4+ T cells from PBMCs cultured with SARS-CoV-2 spike peptides, obtained before COVID-19 vaccination. These receptors originate from a human donor who received a COVID-19 vaccine. The CDR3 runs from the conserved cysteine through the conserved F or W. Fields, in order: D gene, V gene, clone size, J gene, CDR3 protein, CDR3 DNA. The D gene is left open where the match is weak. Some rows have no size entry. The others give once, few or many, or a class for an expanded clone.

-	TRBV6-2/TRBV6-3	-	TRBJ1-5	CASSHGGGLRPQHF	TGTGCCAGCAGTCACGGGGGGGGGTTGCGGCCCCAGCATTTT
TRBD2	TRBV14	few	TRBJ2-1	CASSQDGLAIDEQFF	TGTGCCAGCAGCCAAGATGGACTAGCGATCGATGAGCAGTTCTTC
-	TRBV28	-	TRBJ1-3	CASSLADRGNTIYF	TGTGCCAGCAGTTTGGCGGATCGCGGAAACACCATATATTTT
-	TRBV28	-	TRBJ2-7	CASSLVGEQYF	TGTGCCAGCAGTTTAGTCGGGGAGCAGTACTTC
-	TRBV5-1	-	TRBJ1-6	CASSFGQTEYNSPLHF	TGCGCCAGCAGCTTTGGACAGACAGAATATAATTCACCCCTCCACTTT
TRBD2	TRBV15	-	TRBJ2-3	CATSVGTSGTVDTQYF	TGTGCCACCAGCGTAGGGACTAGCGGGACCGTAGATACGCAGTATTTT
-	TRBV15	-	TRBJ1-6	CATSRTPGPKTPYNSPLHF	TGTGCCACCAGCAGAACACCGGGACCCAAAACACCCTATAATTCACCCCTCCACTTT
TRBD2	TRBV19	once	TRBJ2-1	CASSVFSGGPPNEQFF	TGTGCCAGTAGTGTCTTCAGCGGGGGACCACCCAATGAGCAGTTCTTC
-	TRBV3-1/TRBV3-2	few	TRBJ1-5	CASSPTEFNQPQHF	TGTGCCAGCAGCCCGACGGAATTCAATCAGCCCCAGCATTTT
-	TRBV5-8	few	TRBJ2-4	CASSLRLAAKNIQYF	TGTGCCAGCAGCTTGCGGCTAGCGGCCAAAAACATTCAGTACTTC
-	TRBV6-5	-	TRBJ2-2	CASSEQGSTGELFF	TGTGCCAGCAGCGAGCAGGGGTCCACCGGGGAGCTGTTTTTT
-	TRBV6-1	-	TRBJ1-3	CASSEWGGSGNTIYF	TGTGCCAGCAGTGAATGGGGCGGCTCTGGAAACACCATATATTTT
TRBD2	TRBV30	-	TRBJ2-1	CAWSPGLVSSYNEQFF	TGTGCCTGGAGTCCAGGACTAGTCAGCTCCTACAATGAGCAGTTCTTC
TRBD1	TRBV10-3	-	TRBJ2-7	CAISTDRGKNEQYF	TGTGCCATTTCCACGGACAGGGGGAAGAACGAGCAGTACTTC
-	TRBV28	-	TRBJ1-2	CASSERTAGNYGYTF	TGTGCCAGCAGTGAGCGGACAGCCGGAAACTATGGCTACACCTTC
TRBD1	TRBV30	-	TRBJ2-7	CAWSPVDRANSYEQYF	TGTGCCTGGAGCCCAGTGGACAGGGCTAACTCCTACGAGCAGTACTTC
-	TRBV18	few	TRBJ1-5	CASSPPGASANQPQHF	TGTGCCAGCTCACCACCCGGGGCCTCCGCCAATCAGCCCCAGCATTTT
-	TRBV11-3	once	TRBJ2-2	CASSSRGGGTGELFF	TGTGCCAGCAGTAGTAGGGGAGGCGGCACCGGGGAGCTGTTTTTT
TRBD2	TRBV2	-	TRBJ2-2	CASSGTSGRVDGELFF	TGTGCCAGCAGTGGGACTAGCGGGAGAGTGGACGGGGAGCTGTTTTTT
TRBD1	TRBV12-3/TRBV12-4	-	TRBJ1-2	CASSRTGNYGYTF	TGTGCCAGCAGCCGGACAGGCAACTATGGCTACACCTTC
TRBD2	TRBV4-2	-	TRBJ2-3	CASSQQSHHLAGGFPDTQYF	TGTGCCAGCAGCCAACAATCCCACCATCTAGCGGGGGGGTTCCCAGATACGCAGTATTTT
-	TRBV7-2	-	TRBJ2-7	CASSLADWSYEQYF	TGTGCCAGCAGCTTAGCCGACTGGTCCTACGAGCAGTACTTC
-	TRBV6-5	once	TRBJ2-3	CASRKELVDTQYF	TGTGCCAGCAGAAAGGAGTTAGTGGATACGCAGTATTTT
-	TRBV5-4	-	TRBJ1-4	CASSSGSPATNEKLFF	TGTGCCAGCAGCTCGGGGTCCCCCGCAACTAATGAAAAACTGTTTTTT
-	TRBV2	-	TRBJ1-1	CASRGPTGRRFTEAFF	TGTGCCAGCAGAGGGCCAACAGGGAGGAGATTCACTGAAGCTTTCTTT
-	TRBV5-1	-	TRBJ1-6	CASSLEGANNSPLHF	TGCGCCAGCAGCTTGGAAGGGGCCAATAATTCACCCCTCCACTTT
-	TRBV7-7	-	TRBJ1-1	CASSPMGKNTEAFF	TGTGCTAGCAGCCCTATGGGGAAGAACACTGAAGCTTTCTTT
-	TRBV3-1/TRBV3-2	-	TRBJ1-3	CASSHPTITAGNTIYF	TGTGCCAGCAGCCACCCAACAATCACGGCCGGAAACACCATATATTTT
TRBD1	TRBV24-1	few	TRBJ1-4	CATSERRDRDLATNEKLFF	TGTGCCACCAGTGAGAGGAGGGACAGGGACCTTGCAACTAATGAAAAACTGTTTTTT
-	TRBV13	-	TRBJ2-5	CASSRRDGETQYF	TGTGCCAGCAGCCGCCGGGACGGGGAGACCCAGTACTTC
-	TRBV7-9	-	TRBJ1-3	CASSYLRRGGEDSGNTIYF	TGTGCCAGCAGCTACTTACGGAGGGGGGGTGAGGACTCTGGAAACACCATATATTTT
TRBD2	TRBV4-3	-	TRBJ2-3	CASSLDPQRGATDTQYF	TGCGCCAGCAGCCTAGACCCCCAGCGGGGGGCCACAGATACGCAGTATTTT
TRBD1	TRBV7-2	-	TRBJ1-1	CATHLQGPGTEAFF	TGTGCCACCCACCTACAGGGGCCGGGCACTGAAGCTTTCTTT
-	TRBV7-2	-	TRBJ2-5	CASSLSPVETQYF	TGTGCCAGCAGCTTGAGCCCTGTGGAGACCCAGTACTTC
-	TRBV6-2/TRBV6-3	-	TRBJ2-3	CASSSGRRGSTDTQYF	TGTGCCAGCAGTTCTGGTAGGAGGGGGAGCACAGATACGCAGTATTTT
-	TRBV9	-	TRBJ1-2	CASSVDLVRQDYTF	TGTGCCAGCAGCGTAGATCTGGTCAGGCAAGACTACACCTTC
-	TRBV7-2	-	TRBJ2-7	CASSLVVGSVVYSYEQYF	TGTGCCAGCAGCTTAGTGGTGGGGAGCGTTGTTTATTCCTACGAGCAGTACTTC
-	TRBV6-5	-	TRBJ1-3	CASLRTASGNTIYF	TGTGCCAGTCTCCGGACAGCTTCTGGAAACACCATATATTTT
-	TRBV5-4	few	TRBJ2-2	CASSVRDAGELFF	TGTGCCAGCAGCGTCAGGGACGCCGGGGAGCTGTTTTTT
TRBD1	TRBV4-3	once	TRBJ1-2	CASSRQGSYGYTF	TGCGCCAGCAGCCGACAGGGGAGCTATGGCTACACCTTC
-	TRBV7-9	-	TRBJ2-7	CASSSKGPSSYEQYF	TGTGCCAGCAGCTCCAAGGGCCCGAGCTCCTACGAGCAGTACTTC
-	TRBV29-1	-	TRBJ1-2	CSVEDEAASSYGYTF	TGCAGCGTTGAAGATGAGGCAGCCTCCTCCTATGGCTACACCTTC
-	TRBV5-1	-	TRBJ2-3	CASSPGTPTDTQYF	TGCGCCAGCAGCCCGGGGACTCCCACAGATACGCAGTATTTT